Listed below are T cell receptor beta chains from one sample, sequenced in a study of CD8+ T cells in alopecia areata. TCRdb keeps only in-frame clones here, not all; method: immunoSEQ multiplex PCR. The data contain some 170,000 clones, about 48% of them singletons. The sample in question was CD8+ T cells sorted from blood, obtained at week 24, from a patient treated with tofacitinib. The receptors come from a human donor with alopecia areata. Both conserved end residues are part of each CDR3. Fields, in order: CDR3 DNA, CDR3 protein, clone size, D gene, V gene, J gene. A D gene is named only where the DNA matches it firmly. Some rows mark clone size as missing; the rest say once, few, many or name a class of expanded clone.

TGCAGCGTTGTGAGGATGGGGATTAACACTGAAGCTTTCTTT,CSVVRMGINTEAFF,-,-,TRBV29-1,TRBJ1-1
TGTGCCAGCAGCTTAGGAGGGCAGGGGGTCGGGGAGCTGTTTTTT,CASSLGGQGVGELFF,-,TRBD1,TRBV11-2,TRBJ2-2
TGTGCCAGCAGGGACAGCTACGAGCAGTACTTC,CASRDSYEQYF,-,-,TRBV27,TRBJ2-7
TGCGCCAGCAGCCAAGATGGGCTCGATACGGGTGGCTACACCTTC,CASSQDGLDTGGYTF,-,-,TRBV4-3,TRBJ1-2
TGTGCCTGGAGTCCGGTAGGCACTGAGGCTTTCTTT,CAWSPVGTEAFF,-,-,TRBV30,TRBJ1-1
TGTGCCAGCAGCTTAGTCATCGATCGAGAGAACTATGGCTACACCTTC,CASSLVIDRENYGYTF,-,-,TRBV7-2,TRBJ1-2
TGTGCCTGGAGTGTTCTGACAGGGCGGGATGAGCAGTTCTTC,CAWSVLTGRDEQFF,few,TRBD1,TRBV30,TRBJ2-1
TGTGCCAGTACCGGGACAGACACAAACACTGAAGCTTTCTTT,CASTGTDTNTEAFF,-,TRBD1,TRBV19,TRBJ1-1
TGTGCCAGCAGCGCCGGGCTAAACACTGAAGCTTTCTTT,CASSAGLNTEAFF,-,-,TRBV9,TRBJ1-1
TGTGCCAGTAGTCCTCTAGCGGGGCACCAAGAGACCCAGTACTTC,CASSPLAGHQETQYF,-,TRBD2,TRBV19,TRBJ2-5
TGTGCCAGCACTGGCAGGGGAATCACCGGGGAGCTGTTTTTT,CASTGRGITGELFF,few,-,TRBV2,TRBJ2-2
TGTGCCACAGACACAGCAGGGGTCAACACTGAAGCTTTCTTT,CATDTAGVNTEAFF,few,-,TRBV30,TRBJ1-1
TGCGCCAGCAGCCAAGATTATCCTCATTCAAACATTCAGTACTTC,CASSQDYPHSNIQYF,few,-,TRBV4-3,TRBJ2-4
TGTGCCAGCAGTTCTAACACTGAAGCTTTCTTT,CASSSNTEAFF,-,-,TRBV6-5,TRBJ1-1
TGTGCCAGCAGCTTACGACAGGGGGCAACAGATACGCAGTATTTT,CASSLRQGATDTQYF,few,TRBD1,TRBV7-9,TRBJ2-3
TGCGCCAGCAGCACACGACTCATCTCTGGAAACACCATATATTTT,CASSTRLISGNTIYF,few,-,TRBV5-1,TRBJ1-3
TGTGCCAGCAGCTCGGGCACAGGGCCCTACAATGAGCAGTTCTTC,CASSSGTGPYNEQFF,-,-,TRBV7-3,TRBJ2-1
TGTGCCAGCAGCGTCGATAACAGCGATGAGCAGTTCTTC,CASSVDNSDEQFF,-,-,TRBV9,TRBJ2-1
TGTGCCAGCAGTCCCGAGAGGGTTAAAGAGACCCAGTACTTC,CASSPERVKETQYF,-,-,TRBV6-5,TRBJ2-5
TGTGCCAGCAGTACGGGACAGGGGAAAGCTTTCTTT,CASSTGQGKAFF,-,TRBD1,TRBV5-4,TRBJ1-1
TGTGCCAGCAGCTTGTGGGGGCGAGCTGAAGCTTTCTTT,CASSLWGRAEAFF,-,-,TRBV11-2,TRBJ1-1
TGTGCCAGCAGTGAGGGGGCCTGGGGAGCTTTCTTT,CASSEGAWGAFF,-,-,TRBV2,TRBJ1-1
TGCAGCGCCTCTCCCCCGGTGGCGGGGGGCCAGTGGGTTGAGCAGTTCTTC,CSASPPVAGGQWVEQFF,few,TRBD2,TRBV29-1,TRBJ2-1
TGTGCCAGCAGCTTAGGGGGAAATAATTCACCCCTCCACTTT,CASSLGGNNSPLHF,-,-,TRBV13,TRBJ1-6
TGTGCCAGCACAGGACAGGGGAATTCGGGCTACACCTTC,CASTGQGNSGYTF,-,TRBD1,TRBV5-6,TRBJ1-2
TGCGCCAGCAGTTTTGGCACTGAAGCTTTCTTT,CASSFGTEAFF,-,-,TRBV5-1,TRBJ1-1
TGTGCCTGGAGTGGGTCGGGGGGAGGAGAGCAGTTCTTC,CAWSGSGGGEQFF,-,TRBD2,TRBV30,TRBJ2-1
TGTGCCAGCAGTGACGCCTGGGACCAAGAGACCCAGTACTTC,CASSDAWDQETQYF,-,-,TRBV2,TRBJ2-5
TGTGCCAGCTCTCATGGCTCGGGCAATGAGCAGTTCTTC,CASSHGSGNEQFF,few,-,TRBV11-2,TRBJ2-1
TGTGCCAGCAGCCCGCGGGGGGACCCCTACGAGCAGTACTTC,CASSPRGDPYEQYF,-,TRBD2,TRBV13,TRBJ2-7
TGTGCCACCAGCACGTTCACGGACACTGAAGCTTTCTTT,CATSTFTDTEAFF,-,-,TRBV15,TRBJ1-1
TGCAGCGTTGTTCTAGACGGGAGGGGCGAGGCTGGCTACACCTTC,CSVVLDGRGEAGYTF,once,-,TRBV29-1,TRBJ1-2
TGTGCCAGCACGACAGGAAACTATGGCTACACCTTC,CASTTGNYGYTF,few,-,TRBV5-6,TRBJ1-2
TGTGCCTGGAGTGGGACTTCCTACGAGCAGTACTTC,CAWSGTSYEQYF,-,-,TRBV30,TRBJ2-7
TGCGCCAGCAGCCCCGCGGTAGGACGGACCTCCTACGAGCAGTACTTC,CASSPAVGRTSYEQYF,-,-,TRBV4-3,TRBJ2-7
TGCGCCAGCAGGATCTGGGCTTCCCTCTCCACGGGGTCGTCGGATGAAGCTTTCTTT,CASRIWASLSTGSSDEAFF,-,-,TRBV4-3,TRBJ1-1
TGTGCCAGCAGCTTGGTGGGGGATGATACGCAGTATTTT,CASSLVGDDTQYF,few,-,TRBV11-2,TRBJ2-3
TGTGCCAGCAGCTTAGGCCAGATCTATGGCTACACCTTC,CASSLGQIYGYTF,few,-,TRBV7-2,TRBJ1-2
TGTGCCTGGAGTGTAGGCGGCACTGAAGCTTTCTTT,CAWSVGGTEAFF,-,-,TRBV30,TRBJ1-1
TGTGCCAGCAGCCCGCGGATTACAGGGGGAACTGAAGCTTTCTTT,CASSPRITGGTEAFF,-,TRBD1,TRBV11-3,TRBJ1-1
TGTGCCAGCGCCAAACGGGACACCAACACCGGGGAGCTGTTTTTT,CASAKRDTNTGELFF,few,-,TRBV27,TRBJ2-2
TGTGCCAGCAGTTTGGGCTACGAGCAGTACTTC,CASSLGYEQYF,-,-,TRBV6-5,TRBJ2-7
TGTGCCAGCAGTGGCCGGGACAGGTCTTTCGGTGGCTACACCTTC,CASSGRDRSFGGYTF,-,TRBD1,TRBV2,TRBJ1-2
TGTGCCAGCAGCGTATCGGACAATAGCAATCAGCCCCAGCATTTT,CASSVSDNSNQPQHF,-,-,TRBV9,TRBJ1-5
TGTGCCAGCAGCTTAAGACTTATCAATGAGCAGTTCTTC,CASSLRLINEQFF,few,-,TRBV5-6,TRBJ2-1
TGTGCCTGCTTGAGACAGGGCAGCAACACTGAAGCTTTCTTT,CACLRQGSNTEAFF,-,TRBD1,TRBV30,TRBJ1-1
TGTGCCAGAAGCTCACGGTGGGACAGGGGACAAAGCGGGCACAATGAGCAGTTCTTC,CARSSRWDRGQSGHNEQFF,-,TRBD1,TRBV5-4,TRBJ2-1
TGTGCCAGCAGTTACGGGTACTACGAGCAGTACTTC,CASSYGYYEQYF,few,-,TRBV6-6,TRBJ2-7
TGTGCCAGCAGCCCAACCACAGGGGAGAGTAGGAATGAGCAGTTCTTC,CASSPTTGESRNEQFF,-,TRBD1,TRBV7-8,TRBJ2-1
TGCGCCAGCAGCCCAGGTCCCGGCACTGAAGCTTTCTTT,CASSPGPGTEAFF,few,-,TRBV4-3,TRBJ1-1
TGTGCCAGCAGCCCGATACACAAGGGTTACACTGAAGCTTTCTTT,CASSPIHKGYTEAFF,-,-,TRBV9,TRBJ1-1
TGTGCCAGCAGCTTTGTGAACACTGAAGCTTTCTTT,CASSFVNTEAFF,-,-,TRBV5-4,TRBJ1-1
TGTGCCAGCAGCGCCAGAGACTCACTCGGCAATGAGCAGTTCTTC,CASSARDSLGNEQFF,-,-,TRBV7-9,TRBJ2-1